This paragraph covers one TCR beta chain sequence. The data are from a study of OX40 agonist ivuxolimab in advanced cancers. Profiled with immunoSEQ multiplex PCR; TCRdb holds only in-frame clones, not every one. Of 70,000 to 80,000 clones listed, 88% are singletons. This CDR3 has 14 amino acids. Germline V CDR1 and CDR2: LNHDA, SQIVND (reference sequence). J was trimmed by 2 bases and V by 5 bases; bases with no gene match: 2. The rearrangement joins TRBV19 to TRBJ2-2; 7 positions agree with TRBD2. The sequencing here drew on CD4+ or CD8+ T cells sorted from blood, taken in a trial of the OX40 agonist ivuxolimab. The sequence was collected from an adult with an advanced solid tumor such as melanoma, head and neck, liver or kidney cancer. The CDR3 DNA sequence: TGTGCCAGTAGTCGGGGGGTTAACACCGGGGAGCTGTTTTTT. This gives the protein CASSRGVNTGELFF.